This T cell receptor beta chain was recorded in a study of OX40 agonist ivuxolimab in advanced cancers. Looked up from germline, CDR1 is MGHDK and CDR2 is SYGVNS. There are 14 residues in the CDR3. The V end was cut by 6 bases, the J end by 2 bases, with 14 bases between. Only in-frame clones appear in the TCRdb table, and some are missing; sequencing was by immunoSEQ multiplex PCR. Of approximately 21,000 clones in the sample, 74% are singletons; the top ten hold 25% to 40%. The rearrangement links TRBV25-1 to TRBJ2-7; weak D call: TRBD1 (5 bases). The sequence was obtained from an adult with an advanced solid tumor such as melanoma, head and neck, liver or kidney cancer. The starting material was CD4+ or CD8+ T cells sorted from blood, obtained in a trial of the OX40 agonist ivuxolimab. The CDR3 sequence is CASRGHALTYEQYF. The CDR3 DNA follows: TGTGCCAGCAGAGGACACGCACTAACCTACGAGCAGTACTTC.